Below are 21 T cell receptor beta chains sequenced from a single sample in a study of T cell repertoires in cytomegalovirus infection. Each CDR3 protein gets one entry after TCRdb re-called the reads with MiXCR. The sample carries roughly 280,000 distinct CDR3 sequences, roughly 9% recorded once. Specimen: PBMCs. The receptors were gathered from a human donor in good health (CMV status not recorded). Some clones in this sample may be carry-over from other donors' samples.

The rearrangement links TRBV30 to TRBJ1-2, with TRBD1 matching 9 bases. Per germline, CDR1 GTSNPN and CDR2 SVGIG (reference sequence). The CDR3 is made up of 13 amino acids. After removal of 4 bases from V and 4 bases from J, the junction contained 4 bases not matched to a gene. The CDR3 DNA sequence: TGTGCCTGGACCGGGACAGGGCTCTATGGCTACACCTTC. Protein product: CAWTGTGLYGYTF.

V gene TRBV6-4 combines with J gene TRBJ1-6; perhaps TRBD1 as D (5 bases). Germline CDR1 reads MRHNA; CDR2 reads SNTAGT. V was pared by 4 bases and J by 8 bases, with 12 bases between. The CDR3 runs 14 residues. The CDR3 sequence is CASSALQGDSPLHF. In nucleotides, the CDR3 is TGTGCCAGCAGTGCCTTGCAGGGCGATTCACCCCTCCACTTT.

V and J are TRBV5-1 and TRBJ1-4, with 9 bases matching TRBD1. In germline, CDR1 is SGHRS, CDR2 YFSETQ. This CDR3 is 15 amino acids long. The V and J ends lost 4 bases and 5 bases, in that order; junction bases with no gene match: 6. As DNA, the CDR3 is TGCGCCAGCAGCGCTCCGGGACAGGGAAATGAAAAACTGTTTTTT. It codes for CASSAPGQGNEKLFF. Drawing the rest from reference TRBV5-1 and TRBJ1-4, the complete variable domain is KAGVTQTPRYLIKTRGQQVTLSCSPISGHRSVSWYQQTPGQGLQFLFEYFSETQRNKGNFPGRFSGRQFSNSRSEMNVSTLELGDSALYLCASSAPGQGNEKLFFGSGTQLSVL.

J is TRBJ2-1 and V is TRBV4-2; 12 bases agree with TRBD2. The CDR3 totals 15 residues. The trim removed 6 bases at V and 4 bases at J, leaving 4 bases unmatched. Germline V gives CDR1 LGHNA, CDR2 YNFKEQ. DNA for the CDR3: TGTGCCAGCAGGGATGGGACTAGCGGGTACAATGAGCAGTTCTTC. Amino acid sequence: CASRDGTSGYNEQFF.

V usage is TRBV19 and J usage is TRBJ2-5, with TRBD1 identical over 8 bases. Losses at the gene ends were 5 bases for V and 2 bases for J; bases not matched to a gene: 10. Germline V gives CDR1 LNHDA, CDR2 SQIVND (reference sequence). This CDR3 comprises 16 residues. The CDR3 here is CASSGGQGMLQETQYF. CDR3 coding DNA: TGTGCCAGTAGTGGAGGACAGGGAATGCTTCAAGAGACCCAGTACTTC.

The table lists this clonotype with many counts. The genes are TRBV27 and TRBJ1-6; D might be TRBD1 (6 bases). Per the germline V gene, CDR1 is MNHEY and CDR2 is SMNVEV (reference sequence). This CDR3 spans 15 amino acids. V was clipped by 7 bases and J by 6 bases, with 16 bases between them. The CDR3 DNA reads TGTGCCAGCAAACCGACAGGCGGTCTTAATTCACCCCTCCACTTT. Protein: CASKPTGGLNSPLHF.

As DNA, the CDR3 is TGTGCCAGCAGTCCGGGACAGGGGGCGGCTTTCTTT. It yields the protein CASSPGQGAAFF. The chain employs TRBV7-2 and TRBJ1-1; TRBD1 aligns across 12 bases. The CDR3 sequence is 12 residues long. CDR1 is SGHTA and CDR2 is FQGNSA in the germline V gene. Trimming cost V 6 bases and J 11 bases; bases outside gene matches: 4.

The CDR3 here is CASSRLGLKPQHF. CDR3 sequence (DNA): TGTGCCAGCAGCCGTCTCGGGTTGAAGCCCCAGCATTTT. The chain uses TRBV12-3 or TRBV12-4 and TRBJ1-5, with D hard to call. CDR3 length: 13 amino acids. V was shortened by 6 bases and J by 8 bases, with 14 bases between the two germline ends.

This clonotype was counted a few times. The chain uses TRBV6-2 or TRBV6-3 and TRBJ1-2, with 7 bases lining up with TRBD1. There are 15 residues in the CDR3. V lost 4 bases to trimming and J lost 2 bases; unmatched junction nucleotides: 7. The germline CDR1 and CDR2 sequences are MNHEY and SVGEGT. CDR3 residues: CASSSPGQLNYGYTF. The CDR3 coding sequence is TGTGCCAGCAGTTCCCCGGGACAGCTCAACTATGGCTACACCTTC.

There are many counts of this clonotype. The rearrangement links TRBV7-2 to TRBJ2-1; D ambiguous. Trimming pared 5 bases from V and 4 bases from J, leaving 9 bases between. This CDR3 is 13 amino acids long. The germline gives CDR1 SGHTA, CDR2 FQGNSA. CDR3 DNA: TGTGCCAGCAGCATTCAGACTTACAATGAGCAGTTCTTC. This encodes CASSIQTYNEQFF.

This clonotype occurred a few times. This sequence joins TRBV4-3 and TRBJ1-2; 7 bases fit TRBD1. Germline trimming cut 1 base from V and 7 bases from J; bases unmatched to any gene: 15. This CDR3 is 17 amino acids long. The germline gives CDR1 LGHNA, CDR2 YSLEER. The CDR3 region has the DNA TGCGCCAGCAGCCAAGCCGGCGGGCAGGGGGTAACAAGTGGCTACACCTTC. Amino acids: CASSQAGGQGVTSGYTF.

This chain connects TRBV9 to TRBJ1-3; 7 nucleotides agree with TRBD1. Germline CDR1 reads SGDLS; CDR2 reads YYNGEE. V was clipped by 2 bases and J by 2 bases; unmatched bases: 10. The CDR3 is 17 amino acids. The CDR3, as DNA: TGTGCCAGCAGCGTGGACCCAGGACAGGCGCCTGGAAACACCATATATTTT. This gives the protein CASSVDPGQAPGNTIYF.

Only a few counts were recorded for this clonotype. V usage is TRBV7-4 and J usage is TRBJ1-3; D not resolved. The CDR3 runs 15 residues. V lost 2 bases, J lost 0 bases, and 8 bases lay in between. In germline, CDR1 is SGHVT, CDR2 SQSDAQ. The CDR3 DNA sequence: TGTGCCAGCAGCTTATCGTCTAACTCTGGAAACACCATATATTTT. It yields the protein CASSLSSNSGNTIYF.

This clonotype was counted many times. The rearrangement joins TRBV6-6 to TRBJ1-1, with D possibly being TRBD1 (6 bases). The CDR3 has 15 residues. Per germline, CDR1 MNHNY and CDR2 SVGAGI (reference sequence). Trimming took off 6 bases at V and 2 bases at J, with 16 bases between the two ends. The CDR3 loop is CASSLDRTANTEAFF. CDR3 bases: TGTGCCAGCAGCCTAGATCGGACAGCTAACACTGAAGCTTTCTTT.

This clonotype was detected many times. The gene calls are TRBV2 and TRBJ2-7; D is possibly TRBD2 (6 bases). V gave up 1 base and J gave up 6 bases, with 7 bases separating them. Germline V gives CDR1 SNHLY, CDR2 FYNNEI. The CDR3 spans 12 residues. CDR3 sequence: CASSEGGLEQYF. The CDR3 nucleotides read TGTGCCAGCAGTGAAGGGGGACTCGAGCAGTACTTC.

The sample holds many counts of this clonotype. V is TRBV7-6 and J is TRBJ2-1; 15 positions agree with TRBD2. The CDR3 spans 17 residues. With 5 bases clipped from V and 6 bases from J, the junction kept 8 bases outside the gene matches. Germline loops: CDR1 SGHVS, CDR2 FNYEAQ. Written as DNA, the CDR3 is TGTGCCAGCAGCGTATCCGGGACTAGCGGGAGGTTCAATGAGCAGTTCTTC. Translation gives CASSVSGTSGRFNEQFF.

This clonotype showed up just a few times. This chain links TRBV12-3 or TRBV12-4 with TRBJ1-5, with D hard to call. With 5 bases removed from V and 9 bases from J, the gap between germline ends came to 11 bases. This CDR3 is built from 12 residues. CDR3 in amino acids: CASSLPPGPQHF. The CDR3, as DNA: TGTGCCAGCAGTCTCCCGCCCGGGCCCCAGCATTTT.

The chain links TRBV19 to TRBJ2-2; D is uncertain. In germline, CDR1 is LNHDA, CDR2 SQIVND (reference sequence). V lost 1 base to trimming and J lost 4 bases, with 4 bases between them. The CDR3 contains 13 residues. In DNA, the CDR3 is TGTGCCAGTAGTATAGTTACCACCGGGGAGCTGTTTTTT. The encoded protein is CASSIVTTGELFF.

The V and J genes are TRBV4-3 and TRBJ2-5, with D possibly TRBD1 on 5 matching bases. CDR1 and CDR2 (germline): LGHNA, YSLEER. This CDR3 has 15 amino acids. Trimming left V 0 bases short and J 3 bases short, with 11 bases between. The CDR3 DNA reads TGCGCCAGCAGCCAAGACTGGGGCCAGAAAGAGACCCAGTACTTC. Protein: CASSQDWGQKETQYF.

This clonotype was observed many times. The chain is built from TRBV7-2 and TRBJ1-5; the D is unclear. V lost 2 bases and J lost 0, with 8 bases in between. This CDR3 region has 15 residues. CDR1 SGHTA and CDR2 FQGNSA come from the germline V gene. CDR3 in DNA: TGTGCCAGCAGCTTAAACTTCAATAGCAATCAGCCCCAGCATTTT. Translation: CASSLNFNSNQPQHF.

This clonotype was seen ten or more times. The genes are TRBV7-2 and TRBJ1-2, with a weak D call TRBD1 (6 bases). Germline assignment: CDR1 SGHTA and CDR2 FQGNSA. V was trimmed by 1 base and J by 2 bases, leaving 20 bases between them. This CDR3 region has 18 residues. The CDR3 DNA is TGTGCCAGCAGCTTAGTTCGCGAGGCTCACAGGGCCAACTATGGCTACACCTTC. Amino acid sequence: CASSLVREAHRANYGYTF.